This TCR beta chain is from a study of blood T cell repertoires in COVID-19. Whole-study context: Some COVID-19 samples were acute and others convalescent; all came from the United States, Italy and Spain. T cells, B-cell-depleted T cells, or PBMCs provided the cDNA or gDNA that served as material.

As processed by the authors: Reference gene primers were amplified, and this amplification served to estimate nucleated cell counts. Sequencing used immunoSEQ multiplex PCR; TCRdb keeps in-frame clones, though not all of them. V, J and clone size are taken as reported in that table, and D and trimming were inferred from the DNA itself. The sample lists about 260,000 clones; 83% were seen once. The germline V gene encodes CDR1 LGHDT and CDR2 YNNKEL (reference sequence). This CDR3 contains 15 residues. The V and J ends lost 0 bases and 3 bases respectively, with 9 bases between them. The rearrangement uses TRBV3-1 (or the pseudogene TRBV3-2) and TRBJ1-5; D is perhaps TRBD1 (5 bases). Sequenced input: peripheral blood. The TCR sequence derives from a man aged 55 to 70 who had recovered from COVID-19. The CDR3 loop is CASSQDGGLNQPQHF. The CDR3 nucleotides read TGTGCCAGCAGCCAAGATGGGGGACTCAATCAGCCCCAGCATTTT.